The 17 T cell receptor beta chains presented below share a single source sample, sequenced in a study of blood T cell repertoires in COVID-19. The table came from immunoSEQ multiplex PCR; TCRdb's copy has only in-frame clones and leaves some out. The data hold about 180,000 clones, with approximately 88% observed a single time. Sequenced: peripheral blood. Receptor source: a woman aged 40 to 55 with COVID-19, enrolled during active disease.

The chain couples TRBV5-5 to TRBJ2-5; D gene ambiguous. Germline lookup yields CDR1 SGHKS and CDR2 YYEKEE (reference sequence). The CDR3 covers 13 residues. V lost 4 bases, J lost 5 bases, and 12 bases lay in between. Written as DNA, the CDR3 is TGTGCCAGCAGCCCCTGGCAGGCGGAGACCCAGTACTTC. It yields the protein CASSPWQAETQYF.

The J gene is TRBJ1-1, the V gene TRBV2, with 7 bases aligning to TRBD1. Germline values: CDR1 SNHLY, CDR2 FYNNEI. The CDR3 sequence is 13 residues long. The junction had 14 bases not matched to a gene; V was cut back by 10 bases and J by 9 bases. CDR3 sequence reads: CANSYRGDSKAFF. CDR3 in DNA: TGTGCCAACTCCTACAGGGGAGACTCTAAAGCTTTCTTT.

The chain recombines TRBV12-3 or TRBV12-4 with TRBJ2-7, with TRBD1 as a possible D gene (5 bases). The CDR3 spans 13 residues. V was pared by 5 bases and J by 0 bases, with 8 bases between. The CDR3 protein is CASSADSSYEQYF. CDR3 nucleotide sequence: TGTGCCAGCAGTGCCGACAGCTCCTACGAGCAGTACTTC.

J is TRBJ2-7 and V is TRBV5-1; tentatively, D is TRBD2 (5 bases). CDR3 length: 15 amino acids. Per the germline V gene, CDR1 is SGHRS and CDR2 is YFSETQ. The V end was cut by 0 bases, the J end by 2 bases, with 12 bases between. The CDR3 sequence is CASSLAGEGPYEQYF. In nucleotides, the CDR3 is TGCGCCAGCAGCTTGGCAGGCGAGGGCCCCTACGAGCAGTACTTC.

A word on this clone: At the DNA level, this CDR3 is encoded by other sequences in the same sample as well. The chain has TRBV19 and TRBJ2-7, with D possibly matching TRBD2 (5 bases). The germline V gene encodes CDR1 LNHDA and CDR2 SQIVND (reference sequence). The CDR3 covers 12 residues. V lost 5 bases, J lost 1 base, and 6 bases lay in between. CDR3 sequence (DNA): TGTGCCAGTAGTCCGGGGTCCTACGAGCAGTACTTC. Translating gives CASSPGSYEQYF.

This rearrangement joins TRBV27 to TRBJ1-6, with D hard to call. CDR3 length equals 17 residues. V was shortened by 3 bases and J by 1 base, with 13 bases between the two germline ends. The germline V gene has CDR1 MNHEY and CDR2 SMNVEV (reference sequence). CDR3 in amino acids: CASSFFAAKSYNSPLHF. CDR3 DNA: TGTGCCAGCAGTTTCTTCGCGGCAAAATCCTATAATTCACCCCTCCACTTT.

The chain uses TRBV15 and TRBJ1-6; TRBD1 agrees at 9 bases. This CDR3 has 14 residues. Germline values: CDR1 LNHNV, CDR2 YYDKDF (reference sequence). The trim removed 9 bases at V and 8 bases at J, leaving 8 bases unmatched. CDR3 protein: CATETGTGYSPLHF. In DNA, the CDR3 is TGTGCCACAGAAACCGGGACAGGGTATTCACCCCTCCACTTT.

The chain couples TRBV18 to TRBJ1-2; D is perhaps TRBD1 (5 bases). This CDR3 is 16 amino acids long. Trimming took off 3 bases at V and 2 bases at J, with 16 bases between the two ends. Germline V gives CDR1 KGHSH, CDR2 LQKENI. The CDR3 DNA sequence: TGTGCCAGCTCACCCCCACCCAGGGTTGACAACTATGGCTACACCTTC. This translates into CASSPPPRVDNYGYTF.

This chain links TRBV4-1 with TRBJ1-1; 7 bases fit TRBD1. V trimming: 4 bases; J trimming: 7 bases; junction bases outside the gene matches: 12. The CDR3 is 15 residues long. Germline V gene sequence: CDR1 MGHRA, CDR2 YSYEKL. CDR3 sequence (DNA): TGCGCCAGCAGCCCAGAAGAGCAGGGGGAAGATGAAGCTTTCTTT. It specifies CASSPEEQGEDEAFF.

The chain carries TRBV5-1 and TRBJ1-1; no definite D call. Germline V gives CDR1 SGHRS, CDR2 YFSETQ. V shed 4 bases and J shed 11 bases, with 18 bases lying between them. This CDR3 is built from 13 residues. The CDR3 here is CASSLMIGRGAFF. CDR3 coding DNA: TGCGCCAGCAGCCTCATGATCGGACGGGGTGCTTTCTTT. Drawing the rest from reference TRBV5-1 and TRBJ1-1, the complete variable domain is KAGVTQTPRYLIKTRGQQVTLSCSPISGHRSVSWYQQTPGQGLQFLFEYFSETQRNKGNFPGRFSGRQFSNSRSEMNVSTLELGDSALYLCASSLMIGRGAFFGQGTRLTVV.

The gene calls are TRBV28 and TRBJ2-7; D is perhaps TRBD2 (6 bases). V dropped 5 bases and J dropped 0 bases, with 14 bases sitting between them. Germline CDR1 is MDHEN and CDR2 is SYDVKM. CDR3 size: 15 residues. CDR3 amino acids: CASSTFSGGSYEQYF. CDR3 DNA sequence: TGTGCCAGCAGTACCTTTAGCGGAGGCTCCTACGAGCAGTACTTC.

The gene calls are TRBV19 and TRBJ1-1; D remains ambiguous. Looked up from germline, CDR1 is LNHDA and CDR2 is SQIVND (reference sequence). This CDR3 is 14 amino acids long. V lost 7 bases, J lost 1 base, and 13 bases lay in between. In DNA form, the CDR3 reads TGTGCCAGTACTCCAGGATGGTGGAACACTGAAGCTTTCTTT. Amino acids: CASTPGWWNTEAFF.

CDR3 loop: CASSAVRFEETQYF. The CDR3 DNA reads as TGTGCCAGCAGCGCGGTGAGGTTTGAAGAGACCCAGTACTTC. The J gene is TRBJ2-5, the V gene TRBV9; no reliable D call. The germline gives CDR1 SGDLS, CDR2 YYNGEE. The CDR3 extends over 14 amino acids. The ends were cut back, 3 bases at V and 3 bases at J, with 12 bases in the middle.

The chain's CDR3 is CASSAPGRVSGELFF. The CDR3 DNA is TGTGCCAGCAGCGCCCCAGGGAGGGTATCCGGGGAGCTGTTTTTT. The J gene is TRBJ2-2, the V gene TRBV7-3; the match to TRBD2 covers 7 bases. This CDR3 has 15 residues. Germline V gives CDR1 SGHTA, CDR2 FQGTGA. The junction had 9 bases not matched to a gene; V was cut back by 5 bases and J by 6 bases.

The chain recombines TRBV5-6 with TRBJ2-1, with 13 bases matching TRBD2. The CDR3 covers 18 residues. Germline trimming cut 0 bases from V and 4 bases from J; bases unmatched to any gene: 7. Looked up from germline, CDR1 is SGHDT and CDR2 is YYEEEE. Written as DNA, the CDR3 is TGTGCCAGCAGCTTGGAACTAGCGGGAGGGCCGAGGTACAATGAGCAGTTCTTC. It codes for CASSLELAGGPRYNEQFF.

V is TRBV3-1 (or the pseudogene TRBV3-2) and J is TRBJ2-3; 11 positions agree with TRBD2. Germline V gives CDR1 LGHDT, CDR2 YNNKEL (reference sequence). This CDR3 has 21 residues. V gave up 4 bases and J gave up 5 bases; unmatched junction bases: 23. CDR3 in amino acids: CASSPAGLDGASGRREDTQYF. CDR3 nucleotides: TGTGCCAGCAGCCCGGCCGGGCTTGATGGGGCTAGCGGGAGGCGAGAAGATACGCAGTATTTT.

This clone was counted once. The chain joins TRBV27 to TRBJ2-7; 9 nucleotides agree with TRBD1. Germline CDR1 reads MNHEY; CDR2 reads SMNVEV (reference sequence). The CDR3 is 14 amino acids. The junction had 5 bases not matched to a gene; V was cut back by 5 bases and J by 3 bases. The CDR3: CASSRGQGLYEQYF. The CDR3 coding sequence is TGTGCCAGCAGTCGGGGACAGGGACTCTACGAGCAGTACTTC.